The clone carrying this T cell receptor (beta chain) has only a few counts. Its antigen is not identified. PCR employed 60 Vbeta and 13 Jbeta primers. TCRdb's table, derived via immunoSEQ multiplex PCR, lists solely in-frame clones and lacks some. The profile shows some 120,000 clones, around four fifths of them singletons. This record comes from a study of cytomegalovirus exposure and HLA in healthy donors. Points from the study as a whole: In vitro experiments confirmed that three CMV-associated chains were specific for CMV antigens.

This CDR3 comprises 14 residues. CDR1 is KGHSH and CDR2 is LQKENI in the germline V gene. The V gene lost 3 bases and the J gene lost 2 bases, with 10 bases spanning the gap. This rearrangement joins TRBV18 to TRBJ1-2, with TRBD1 as a possible D gene (5 bases). This receptor was identified in a woman in her thirties or forties in good health and CMV-seropositive. The sequencing sample was made of PBMCs. The CDR3 region is CASSPGAGNYGYTF. As DNA, the CDR3 is TGTGCCAGCTCACCCGGTGCAGGGAACTATGGCTACACCTTC.